Listed below are T cell receptor beta chains from one sample, sequenced in a study of T cell repertoires in cytomegalovirus infection. Which antigens these TCRs recognize remains unknown. TCRdb called the reads again in MiXCR, with one record for every CDR3 protein. The table has some 940,000 distinct CDR3 sequences, approximately 31% seen once; the top ten hold around 15%. Sequencing was performed on cultured CD8+ T cells from PBMCs, taken from culture after CMV antigen stimulation. The receptor source for this set is a human donor in good health (CMV status not recorded). Some clones in this sample may be carry-over from other donors' samples. Both conserved end residues are part of each CDR3. A D gene is named only where the DNA matches it firmly. Size tells how often a clone was seen (once, few, many) or the class of an expanded clone, and some rows leave it out.

clone_size,d_call,j_call,v_call,cdr3_nt,cdr3_aa
few,-,TRBJ2-5,TRBV5-8,TGTGCCAGCAACGACAGCCCGGCGAAGACCCAGTACTTC,CASNDSPAKTQYF
-,-,TRBJ1-6,TRBV7-6,TGTGCCAGCAGCTTAGATTTCTCCTATAATTCACCCCTCCACTTT,CASSLDFSYNSPLHF
-,-,TRBJ1-1,TRBV7-9,TGTGCCAGCAGCTCGAACGACCCAGGGAAAGCTTTCTTT,CASSSNDPGKAFF
few,-,TRBJ1-6,TRBV7-9,TGTGCCAGCAGCCCCCGGGGCGCAAATTCACCCCTCCACTTT,CASSPRGANSPLHF
-,-,TRBJ1-4,TRBV27,TGTGCCAGCAGTTCGTACTGGGCAACTAATGAAAAACTGTTTTTT,CASSSYWATNEKLFF
many,TRBD1,TRBJ2-1,TRBV7-2,TGTGCCAGCAGCTCCGGACAGGGTGTCGATGAGCAGTTCTTC,CASSSGQGVDEQFF
few,-,TRBJ2-3,TRBV11-2,TGTGCCAGCAGCTTTTTGCCTTTGGTAGCGGTTAGCACAGATACGCAGTATTTT,CASSFLPLVAVSTDTQYF
-,TRBD1,TRBJ1-2,TRBV5-4,TGTGCCAGCAGTCCGGACAGGGGGACGGGCGGCTACACCTTC,CASSPDRGTGGYTF
-,-,TRBJ2-6,TRBV5-6,TGTGCCAGCCCACCCCCCGGGGAGAAGGTCTCTGGGGCCAACGTCCTGACTTTC,CASPPPGEKVSGANVLTF
-,-,TRBJ2-7,TRBV5-1,TGCGCCAGCAGCTTGGCCAGTATCGGGACCACCTACGAGCAGTACTTC,CASSLASIGTTYEQYF